Listed here are 21 T cell receptor beta chains from one sample, sequenced in a study of T-cell reconstitution after alpha-beta-depleted transplantation in children. The TCRbeta library was prepared with unique molecular identifiers. TCRdb redid the calling of the PCR reads with MiXCR, one entry per CDR3 protein. The sample lists about 610,000 distinct CDR3 sequences, roughly a tenth seen once, with less than 5% in the top ten. Sequencing was performed on PBMCs from the stem cell graft donor, taken from the stem cell graft. These receptor sequences come from a human donor who donated a stem cell graft to a child with acute myeloid leukemia.

This clonotype has at least ten counts. The chain is built from TRBV6-1 and TRBJ2-6; the D call may be TRBD1 or TRBD2 (6 bases each). The CDR3 has 14 residues. Per the germline V gene, CDR1 is MNHNS and CDR2 is SASEGT. Trimming cost V 7 bases and J 9 bases, with 16 bases left between them. The CDR3: CASIPGGGLNVLTF. CDR3 nucleotide sequence: TGTGCCAGCATCCCTGGAGGGGGACTCAACGTCCTGACTTTC.

The CDR3 region is CSVVSRSSYEQYF. The CDR3 DNA sequence: TGCAGCGTTGTTTCCAGGAGCTCCTACGAGCAGTACTTC. The chain has TRBV29-1 and TRBJ2-7, with D hard to call. Germline CDR1 reads SQVTM; CDR2 reads ANQGSEA. Trimming left V 4 bases short and J 0 bases short, with 10 bases between. This CDR3 has 13 residues.

This clonotype was picked up many times. V is TRBV6-1 and J is TRBJ2-1; D remains ambiguous. Germline loops: CDR1 MNHNS, CDR2 SASEGT. CDR3 size: 15 residues. Trimming stripped 3 bases from V and 4 bases from J, with 13 bases between. The CDR3 nucleotides read TGTGCCAGCAGTGATGAGGTGGGCGGTTACAATGAGCAGTTCTTC. Translation gives CASSDEVGGYNEQFF.

This clonotype was detected ten times or more. The genes are TRBV20-1 and TRBJ2-1, with 12 bases aligning to TRBD2. The V segment lost 8 bases and the J segment 8 bases; nucleotides outside the gene matches: 10. Germline-derived CDR1 and CDR2 are DFQATT and SNEGSKA (reference sequence). CDR3 length: 14 amino acids. DNA of the CDR3: TGCAGTAGGACCAGACTAGCGGGAGACTATGAGCAGTTCTTC. Its protein is CSRTRLAGDYEQFF.

This chain joins TRBV11-2 and TRBJ2-1, with TRBD2 identical over 9 bases. From germline, CDR1 is SGHAT and CDR2 FQNNGV. V shed 2 bases, J shed 9 bases, and the junction held 8 bases outside the gene matches. This CDR3 contains 15 residues. The CDR3 DNA is TGTGCCAGCAGCTTATGGGGGCGGGAGGGCAGTGAGCAGTTCTTC. Its translation: CASSLWGREGSEQFF.

This clonotype has a count of ten or more. The chain is built from TRBV20-1 and TRBJ2-7; 9 positions match TRBD1. This CDR3 spans 12 amino acids. V lost 5 bases and J lost 5; bases outside the gene matches: 4. Germline V gene lookup returns CDR1 DFQATT and CDR2 SNEGSKA (reference sequence). The CDR3 loop reads CSASGQGNEQYF. CDR3 coding DNA: TGCAGTGCTTCGGGACAGGGAAACGAGCAGTACTTC.

This clonotype came up many times. The chain combines TRBV5-1 with TRBJ2-1, with 10 bases aligning to TRBD2. CDR1 is SGHRS and CDR2 is YFSETQ in the germline V gene. The CDR3 is made up of 18 amino acids. The V gene end was trimmed by 0 bases and the J gene end by 7 bases; junction bases not matched to a gene: 13. The DNA for the CDR3 is TGCGCCAGCAGCTTGGCCGGTAAACCTAGCGGGAGCCCTAATGAGCAGTTCTTC. Translating it yields CASSLAGKPSGSPNEQFF.

This clonotype occurred many times. V is TRBV29-1 and J is TRBJ2-7, with 10 bases matching TRBD2. Germline V gene sequence: CDR1 SQVTM, CDR2 ANQGSEA. This CDR3 spans 13 amino acids. V lost 4 bases, J lost 6 bases, and 6 bases stayed unmatched. In DNA form, the CDR3 reads TGCAGCGTTGTAGCGGGAGGTTACGGCGAGCAGTACTTC. As protein: CSVVAGGYGEQYF.

A few counts support this clonotype. The rearrangement joins TRBV29-1 to TRBJ2-2, with 7 bases lining up with TRBD1. The V segment lost 6 bases and the J segment 0 bases; nucleotides outside the gene matches: 7. Per the germline V gene, CDR1 is SQVTM and CDR2 is ANQGSEA. The CDR3 runs to 15 residues. The CDR3 loop reads CSVSKQGPNTGELFF. CDR3 sequence (DNA): TGCAGCGTCTCTAAACAGGGGCCGAACACCGGGGAGCTGTTTTTT.

This clonotype showed up just a few times. The chain employs TRBV7-3 and TRBJ2-4; 12 bases fit TRBD1. CDR1 and CDR2 from the germline V gene are SGHTA and FQGTGA. This CDR3 spans 16 amino acids. Losses at the gene ends were 5 bases for V and 7 bases for J; bases not matched to a gene: 9. The CDR3 nucleotides are TGTGCCAGCAGCCCAGGGACAGGGGGCTCGTCCAACATTCAGTACTTC. Amino acids: CASSPGTGGSSNIQYF.

The rearrangement joins TRBV14 to TRBJ2-5; D remains ambiguous. Trimming removed 4 bases at V and 12 bases at J, with 24 bases between. The CDR3 spans 15 residues. The germline gives CDR1 SGHDN, CDR2 FVKESK. The CDR3 bases are TGTGCCAGCAGCCCCCTAGGACCCACTTCCCGGCCGGAGTACTTC. It yields the protein CASSPLGPTSRPEYF.

This clonotype was observed a handful of times. The CDR3 DNA reads as TGTGCCAGCAGCTATCTAGCATCCCAAGAGACCCAGTACTTC. This sequence encodes CASSYLASQETQYF. The chain combines TRBV7-9 with TRBJ2-5; D might be TRBD2 (5 bases). This CDR3 is 14 amino acids long. Looked up from germline, CDR1 is SEHNR and CDR2 is FQNEAQ (reference sequence). Trimming removed 4 bases from V and 1 base from J, with 10 bases in between.

This chain links TRBV6-1 with TRBJ2-2; 10 bases match TRBD2. Trimming removed 8 bases from V and 7 bases from J; junction bases left unmatched: 7. Germline-derived CDR1 and CDR2 are MNHNS and SASEGT. The CDR3 sequence is 14 residues long. The CDR3 DNA is TGTGCCAGCCGTAGCGGGAGGTTTAGCGGGGAGCTGTTTTTT. Translation: CASRSGRFSGELFF.

This clonotype was detected many times. The chain uses TRBV29-1 and TRBJ2-1; D is possibly TRBD1 (6 bases). CDR3 length equals 15 residues. V lost 1 base and J 3 bases, leaving 13 bases between the germline ends. Germline CDR1 SQVTM, CDR2 ANQGSEA. The CDR3 loop reads CSVEGSGERYNEQFF. The CDR3 DNA sequence: TGCAGCGTTGAAGGGTCAGGGGAGCGCTACAATGAGCAGTTCTTC.

This clonotype was counted ten times or more. This chain connects TRBV20-1 to TRBJ2-3; 9 nucleotides agree with TRBD2. The V and J ends lost 1 base and 2 bases, in that order; junction bases with no gene match: 16. The CDR3 has 19 amino acids. CDR1 and CDR2 (germline): DFQATT, SNEGSKA (reference sequence). CDR3 sequence (DNA): TGCAGTGCTAGAGGTCAAGACTTGCCACTAGCGGGTGACACAGATACGCAGTATTTT. The encoded protein is CSARGQDLPLAGDTDTQYF.

This clonotype was seen repeatedly, ten times or more. The genes are TRBV5-5 and TRBJ2-2; perhaps TRBD2 as D (6 bases). The CDR3 covers 14 residues. The ends were cut back, 4 bases at V and 5 bases at J, with 12 bases in the middle. The germline V gene has CDR1 SGHKS and CDR2 YYEKEE (reference sequence). Here the CDR3 DNA reads TGTGCCAGCAGCCCTGTGGCGGGAACCGGGGAGCTGTTTTTT. It is translated as CASSPVAGTGELFF.

This clonotype was found many times. The chain is built from TRBV7-8 and TRBJ2-3; D is undetermined. V shed 4 bases and J shed 3 bases, with 8 bases lying between them. The CDR3 contains 13 residues. The germline gives CDR1 SGHVS, CDR2 FQNEAQ. DNA for the CDR3: TGTGCCAGCAGCTCCCGGCAGACAGATACGCAGTATTTT. Residues: CASSSRQTDTQYF. Together with reference TRBV7-8 and TRBJ2-3, the CDR3 gives the full variable domain: GAGVSQSPRYKVAKRGQDVALRCDPISGHVSLFWYQQALGQGPEFLTYFQNEAQLDKSGLPSDRFFAERPEGSVSTLKIQRTQQEDSAVYLCASSSRQTDTQYFGPGTRLTVL.

The sample holds many counts of this clonotype. The chain carries TRBV29-1 and TRBJ2-1; TRBD2 is a possible D gene (6 bases). Between the trimmed V and J ends, which lost 4 bases and 4 bases, there was a span of 8 bases. Germline V CDR1 and CDR2: SQVTM, ANQGSEA. The CDR3 contains 12 residues. Written as DNA, the CDR3 is TGCAGCGTTGGGGGAGGTTACAATGAGCAGTTCTTC. Protein product: CSVGGGYNEQFF.

The chain joins TRBV7-9 to TRBJ2-1, with D tentatively TRBD1 (6 bases). The CDR3 covers 16 residues. The V end was cut by 6 bases, the J end by 7 bases, with 22 bases between. Germline V gene sequence: CDR1 SEHNR, CDR2 FQNEAQ (reference sequence). CDR3 coding DNA: TGTGCCAGCAGTCAAACAGGGCATACTGGGTGGAATGAGCAGTTCTTC. Its translation: CASSQTGHTGWNEQFF.

In its sample, this clonotype was seen a few times. This chain links TRBV4-2 with TRBJ1-6; 10 bases fit TRBD1. The CDR3 extends over 15 amino acids. The trim removed 4 bases at V and 9 bases at J, leaving 6 bases unmatched. Germline CDR1 LGHNA, CDR2 YNFKEQ. Here the CDR3 DNA reads TGTGCCAGCAGCCGTAGTCGGGACAGGGGTTCACCCCTCCACTTT. Protein product: CASSRSRDRGSPLHF.

The DNA of the CDR3 is TGCAGTGCTAGGCCCATGGGGTACAATGAGCAGTTCTTC. Its protein product is CSARPMGYNEQFF. The gene calls are TRBV20-1 and TRBJ2-1; D gene ambiguous. The ends were cut back, 3 bases at V and 4 bases at J, with 10 bases in the middle. CDR3 length: 13 amino acids. The germline V gene has CDR1 DFQATT and CDR2 SNEGSKA (reference sequence).